This T cell receptor beta chain was captured in a study of identical twins. Template switching added a universal primer site, and cDNA bore unique molecular identifiers. TCRdb redid the calling of the 5' RACE reads with MiXCR, one entry per CDR3 protein. This table has roughly 710,000 distinct CDR3 sequences, approximately 6.1% appearing once. Findings and limits, study-wide: Twins' surplus sharing was weaker for beta out-of-frame sequences.

The V and J ends lost 5 bases and 4 bases respectively, with 21 bases between them. The CDR3 consists of 16 residues. Every donor was a healthy Caucasian. In this sample, this clonotype turned up many times. Its specificity is unknown. The TCR was taken from a man aged 18 to 30 in good health. Sequences were obtained from naive T cells sorted from blood. V is TRBV12-3 or TRBV12-4 and J is TRBJ2-7, with no clear D. CDR3 nucleotides: TGTGCCAGCAGTCGGAGCCAACCCGGATACCATTACGAGCAGTACTTC. This codes for CASSRSQPGYHYEQYF.